The next 15 T cell receptor beta chains were all read from a single sample in a study of blood T cell repertoires in COVID-19 (dated by TCRdb to the early 2020s). Libraries came from the immunoSEQ multiplex PCR assay. TCRdb stores this immuneACCESS table with in-frame sequences only. Part of the clones is absent; in the studies checked, under half of the shortfall reflects unresolved V genes, and no reason is known for the rest. The sample table shows some 69,000 clones, and about 88% are seen once. Jointly, the top ten make up about 5% of the sample. The sample was peripheral blood. These receptors were collected from a woman in her fifties or sixties with active COVID-19.

This clone was found once. The rearrangement joins TRBV4-2 to TRBJ2-5; 9 bases agree with TRBD2. In germline, CDR1 is LGHNA, CDR2 YNFKEQ. The CDR3 covers 16 residues. V shed 0 bases, J shed 7 bases, and the junction held 9 bases outside the gene matches. Written as DNA, the CDR3 is TGTGCCAGCAGCCAAGATGTGGCTAGCGGGGAATCGACCCAGTACTTC. Its protein is CASSQDVASGESTQYF.

This sequence joins TRBV9 and TRBJ2-3, with TRBD1 matching over 8 bases. The CDR3 loop spans 15 amino acids. Germline CDR1 SGDLS, CDR2 YYNGEE. V shed 1 base and J 6 bases; nucleotides not matched to a gene: 7. CDR3 residues: CASSVRQGISDTQYF. The CDR3 bases are TGTGCCAGCAGCGTACGACAGGGGATAAGTGATACGCAGTATTTT. Filled out from reference TRBV9 and TRBJ2-3, the complete variable domain reads DSGVTQTPKHLITATGQRVTLRCSPRSGDLSVYWYQQSLDQGLQFLIQYYNGEERAKGNILERFSAQQFPDLHSELNLSSLELGDSALYFCASSVRQGISDTQYFGPGTRLTVL.

The rearrangement uses TRBV12-2 and TRBJ2-5; TRBD2 reflects the table's D call only, with no check against the DNA. TRBV12-2 is tagged as a pseudogene. There are 12 residues in the CDR3. CDR3 in amino acids: CASRCAQETQYF. CDR3 bases: TGTGCAAGTCGCTGCGCCCAAGAGACCCAGTACTTC.

This chain uses TRBV2 with TRBJ2-2; D remains ambiguous. Trimming pared 5 bases from V and 7 bases from J, leaving 8 bases between. The CDR3 loop spans 12 amino acids. CDR1 is SNHLY, CDR2 FYNNEI, per germline. The chain's CDR3 is CASSIRDGELFF. The CDR3 nucleotides are TGTGCCAGCAGTATCCGAGACGGGGAGCTGTTTTTT. Filled out from reference TRBV2 and TRBJ2-2, the complete variable domain reads EPEVTQTPSHQVTQMGQEVILRCVPISNHLYFYWYRQILGQKVEFLVSFYNNEISEKSEIFDDQFSVERPDGSNFTLKIRSTKLEDSAMYFCASSIRDGELFFGEGSRLTVL.

The chain joins TRBV24-1 to TRBJ2-7, with D possibly TRBD1 on 6 matching bases. V gave up 3 bases and J gave up 3 bases, with 14 bases separating them. Per the germline V gene, CDR1 is KGHDR and CDR2 is SFDVKD. The CDR3 totals 15 residues. The CDR3 DNA is TGTGCCACCAGTGATGCTCTTGGACAGATCTACGAGCAGTACTTC. Its translation: CATSDALGQIYEQYF.

The V gene is TRBV28, the J gene TRBJ1-6; 10 nucleotides align to TRBD1. CDR1 and CDR2 from the germline V gene are MDHEN and SYDVKM. The CDR3 consists of 15 residues. Unmatched junction bases numbered 2, after V lost 3 bases and J lost 6 bases. The CDR3 region is CASSFRDRGNSPLHF. Written as DNA, the CDR3 is TGTGCCAGCAGTTTTAGGGACAGGGGTAATTCACCCCTCCACTTT.

J is TRBJ1-4 and V is TRBV7-8; D is unclear. The V gene's germline CDR1 is SGHVS and CDR2 FQNEAQ. V lost 1 base, J lost 8 bases, and 17 bases lay in between. The CDR3 contains 16 residues. The CDR3 spells CASSLVSRVREEKLFF. CDR3 bases: TGTGCCAGCAGCTTAGTCTCTCGGGTGCGGGAGGAAAAACTGTTTTTT.

The rearrangement links TRBV25-1 to TRBJ2-1; 8 bases align to TRBD2. Germline V gene data show CDR1 as MGHDK and CDR2 as SYGVNS. V was clipped by 1 base and J by 3 bases; unmatched bases: 8. CDR3 size: 17 residues. As DNA, the CDR3 is TGTGCCAGCAGTGAATTTGGCGGGAGGACCAGCTACAATGAGCAGTTCTTC. Translated, it gives CASSEFGGRTSYNEQFF.

This clone was recorded only once. The rearrangement links TRBV4-1 to TRBJ1-1; TRBD1 matches at 9 bases. V lost 4 bases to trimming and J lost 2 bases; unmatched junction nucleotides: 14. This CDR3 is 18 amino acids long. Germline V gene sequence: CDR1 MGHRA, CDR2 YSYEKL. The CDR3: CASSPRSGQGPPNTEAFF. As DNA, the CDR3 is TGCGCCAGCAGCCCTAGATCCGGACAGGGGCCCCCAAACACTGAAGCTTTCTTT.

The rearrangement uses TRBV9 and TRBJ2-3; TRBD2 is a possible D gene (6 bases). Germline CDR1 and CDR2: SGDLS and YYNGEE. V lost 3 bases to trimming and J lost 0 bases, with 17 bases between them. This CDR3 is 17 amino acids long. DNA for the CDR3: TGTGCCAGCAGCGACACCTTTTCTAGCGAGAGCACAGATACGCAGTATTTT. It codes for CASSDTFSSESTDTQYF.

V usage is TRBV9 and J usage is TRBJ2-3; no firm D call. The CDR3 length is 15 residues. Germline-derived CDR1 and CDR2 are SGDLS and YYNGEE. V lost 4 bases and J lost 4, with 16 bases in between. The CDR3 reads CASSLRWSAADTQYF. In nucleotides, the CDR3 is TGTGCCAGCAGCTTGCGTTGGAGCGCCGCAGATACGCAGTATTTT. Combining the CDR3 with reference TRBV9 and TRBJ2-3 gives the whole variable domain DSGVTQTPKHLITATGQRVTLRCSPRSGDLSVYWYQQSLDQGLQFLIQYYNGEERAKGNILERFSAQQFPDLHSELNLSSLELGDSALYFCASSLRWSAADTQYFGPGTRLTVL.

The chain joins TRBV5-1 to TRBJ2-5; possible D gene TRBD2, 5 bases. Germline V gene sequence: CDR1 SGHRS, CDR2 YFSETQ. CDR3 length: 14 amino acids. V gave up 7 bases and J gave up 0 bases, with 13 bases separating them. This CDR3 is CASQRNLYQETQYF. In nucleotides, the CDR3 is TGCGCCAGCCAGCGGAACCTCTACCAAGAGACCCAGTACTTC.

The gene calls are TRBV4-1 and TRBJ1-4, with D maybe TRBD1 (6 bases). V lost 4 bases and J 7 bases, leaving 19 bases between the germline ends. CDR3 length: 16 residues. In germline, CDR1 is MGHRA, CDR2 YSYEKL. The CDR3 loop is CASSRAVQGMGEKLFF. As DNA, the CDR3 is TGCGCCAGCAGCCGCGCGGTACAGGGTATGGGTGAAAAACTGTTTTTT.

This sequence joins TRBV6-1 and TRBJ1-5; 7 positions match TRBD1. Germline values: CDR1 MNHNS, CDR2 SASEGT. With 3 bases clipped from V and 7 bases from J, the junction kept 9 bases outside the gene matches. The CDR3 spans 15 residues. CDR3 loop: CASSDLDRDKQPQHF. The CDR3 DNA reads as TGTGCCAGCAGTGACCTCGACAGGGACAAACAGCCCCAGCATTTT.

The rearrangement links TRBV19 to TRBJ2-4; D might be TRBD1 (6 bases). The CDR3 consists of 14 residues. The V gene lost 2 bases and the J gene lost 2 bases, with 7 bases spanning the gap. The germline V gene has CDR1 LNHDA and CDR2 SQIVND (reference sequence). The CDR3 DNA reads TGTGCCAGTAGTATACAGGGGACCAAAAACATTCAGTACTTC. Translated: CASSIQGTKNIQYF. Complete variable domain (other parts from reference TRBV19 and TRBJ2-4): DGGITQSPKYLFRKEGQNVTLSCEQNLNHDAMYWYRQDPGQGLRLIYYSQIVNDFQKGDIAEGYSVSREKKESFPLTVTSAQKNPTAFYLCASSIQGTKNIQYFGAGTRLSVL.